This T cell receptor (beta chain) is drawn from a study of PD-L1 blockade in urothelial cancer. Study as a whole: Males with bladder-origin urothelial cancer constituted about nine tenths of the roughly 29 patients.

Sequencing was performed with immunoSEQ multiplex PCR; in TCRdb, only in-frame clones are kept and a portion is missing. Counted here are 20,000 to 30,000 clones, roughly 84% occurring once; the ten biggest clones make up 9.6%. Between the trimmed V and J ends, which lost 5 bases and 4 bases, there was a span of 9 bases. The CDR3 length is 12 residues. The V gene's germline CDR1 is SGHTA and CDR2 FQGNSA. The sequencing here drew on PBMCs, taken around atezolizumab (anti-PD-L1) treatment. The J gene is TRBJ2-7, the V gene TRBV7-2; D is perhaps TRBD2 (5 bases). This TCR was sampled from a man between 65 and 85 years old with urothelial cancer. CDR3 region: CASSPTIYEQYF. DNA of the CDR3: TGTGCCAGCAGCCCGACTATTTACGAGCAGTACTTC.